What follows describes a single T cell receptor (beta chain). Its antigen is as yet unknown. Vbeta (60) and Jbeta (13) primers were used in the PCR. The repertoire was sequenced with immunoSEQ multiplex PCR; TCRdb's copy has only in-frame clones and lacks some. Of approximately 150,000 clones in the sample, roughly 79% were seen once. This entry comes from a study of cytomegalovirus exposure and HLA in healthy donors. The study, taken as a whole, reports: The study labeled under 200 TCR beta chains cytomegalovirus-associated. 87-base-pair reads could not separate some V segments, including TRBV6-2 and TRBV6-3. No immune exposure information besides CMV serostatus was available.

Germline CDR1 reads MNHNS; CDR2 reads SASEGT. Trimming shortened V by 0 bases and J by 6 bases, and 5 bases separated the two germline ends. CDR3 size: 12 residues. The material sequenced was PBMCs. This receptor was obtained from a woman aged 18-29 years in good health and CMV-seronegative. This chain joins TRBV6-1 and TRBJ2-5; no firm D call. The CDR3 region has the DNA TGTGCCAGCAGTGAAGCGCTAAAGACCCAGTACTTC. It yields the protein CASSEALKTQYF.